The sample holds many counts of the clone carrying this TCR beta chain. V lost 6 bases and J lost 6, with 14 bases in between. This CDR3 has 14 residues. The sample comes from a study of spatial heterogeneity in lung cancer. MiXCR, run by TCRdb on the 5' RACE reads, gives a single entry per CDR3 protein. In the table there are tens of thousands of distinct CDR3 sequences, approximately 4.2% of which are singletons. Stated time point: sample taken at primary tumor resection. Unsorted samples of tumor, nontumor lung or frozen PBMC had their whole RNA sequenced. V is TRBV12-3 or TRBV12-4 and J is TRBJ2-2; D tentatively fits TRBD1 or TRBD2 (5 bases each). The clonotype comes from a male donor with early-stage non-small cell lung cancer. The sample in question was PBMCs, obtained at surgery. The CDR3 DNA reads TGTGCCAGCAGGGGGACCCGAGGGGCCGGGGAGCTGTTTTTT. Amino acid sequence: CASRGTRGAGELFF.